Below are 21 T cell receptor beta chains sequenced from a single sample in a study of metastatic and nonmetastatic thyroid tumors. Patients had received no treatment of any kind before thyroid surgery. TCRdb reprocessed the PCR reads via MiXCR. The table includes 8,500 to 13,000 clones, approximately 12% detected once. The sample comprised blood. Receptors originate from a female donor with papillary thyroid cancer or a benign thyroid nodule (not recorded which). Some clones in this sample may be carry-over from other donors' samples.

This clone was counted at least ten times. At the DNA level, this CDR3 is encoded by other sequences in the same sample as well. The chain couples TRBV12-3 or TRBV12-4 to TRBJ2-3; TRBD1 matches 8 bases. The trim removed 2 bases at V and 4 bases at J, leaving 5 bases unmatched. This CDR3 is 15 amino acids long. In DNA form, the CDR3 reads TGTGCCAGCAGTTTATCAGGGGGCGTTGCAGATACGCAGTATTTT. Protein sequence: CASSLSGGVADTQYF.

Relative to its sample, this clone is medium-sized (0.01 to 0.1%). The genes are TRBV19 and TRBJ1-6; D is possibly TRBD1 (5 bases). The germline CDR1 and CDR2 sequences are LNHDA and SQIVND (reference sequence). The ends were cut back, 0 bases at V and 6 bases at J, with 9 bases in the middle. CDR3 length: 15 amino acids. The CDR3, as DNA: TGTGCCAGTAGTATAGATCCGGGACCTAATTCACCCCTCCACTTT. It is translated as CASSIDPGPNSPLHF.

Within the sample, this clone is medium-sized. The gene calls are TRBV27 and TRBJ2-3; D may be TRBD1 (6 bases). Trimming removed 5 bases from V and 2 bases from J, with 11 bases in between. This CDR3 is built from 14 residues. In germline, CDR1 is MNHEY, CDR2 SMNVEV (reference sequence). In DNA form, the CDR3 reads TGTGCCAGCAGTCTCCGGGACATCACAGATACGCAGTATTTT. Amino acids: CASSLRDITDTQYF.

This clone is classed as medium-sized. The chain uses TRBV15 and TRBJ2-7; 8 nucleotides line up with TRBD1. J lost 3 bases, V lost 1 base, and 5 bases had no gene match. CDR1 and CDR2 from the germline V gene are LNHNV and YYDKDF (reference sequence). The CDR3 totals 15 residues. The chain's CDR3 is CATSRGTGGIYEQYF. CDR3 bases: TGTGCCACCAGCAGAGGTACAGGGGGTATCTACGAGCAGTACTTC.

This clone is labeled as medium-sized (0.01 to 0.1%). The CDR3 region is CASSYSRSPLHF. CDR3 bases: TGTGCCAGCAGTTACTCGCGCTCACCCCTCCACTTT. The V call is TRBV6-5, the J call TRBJ1-6; unclear D gene. Per germline, CDR1 MNHEY and CDR2 SVGAGI. The ends were cut back, 0 bases at V and 10 bases at J, with 4 bases in the middle. CDR3 length: 12 amino acids.

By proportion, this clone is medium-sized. The CDR3 DNA reads TGTGCCAGCAGGGGGTCAGGGGCCGGCGAGCAGTACTTC. Protein product: CASRGSGAGEQYF. The chain carries TRBV2 and TRBJ2-7; a possible D gene is TRBD1 (6 bases). V lost 6 bases and J lost 6, with 15 bases in between. In germline, CDR1 is SNHLY, CDR2 FYNNEI. The CDR3 is 13 amino acids.

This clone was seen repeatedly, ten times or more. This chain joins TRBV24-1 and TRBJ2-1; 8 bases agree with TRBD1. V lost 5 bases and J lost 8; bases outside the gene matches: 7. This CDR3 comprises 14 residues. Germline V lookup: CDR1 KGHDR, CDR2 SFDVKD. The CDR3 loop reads CATSAGTGPDEQFF. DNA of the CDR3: TGTGCCACCAGTGCGGGGACAGGCCCTGATGAGCAGTTCTTC.

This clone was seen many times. The CDR3 DNA is TGTGCCAGCAGCCGTCACGACAGGGAGAACACTGAAGCTTTCTTT. The encoded protein is CASSRHDRENTEAFF. This chain links TRBV5-5 with TRBJ1-1, with 7 bases matching TRBD1. The CDR3 has 15 residues. The J segment lost 1 base and the V segment lost 4 bases, leaving 7 bases of the junction unmatched. Germline CDR1 SGHKS, CDR2 YYEKEE (reference sequence).

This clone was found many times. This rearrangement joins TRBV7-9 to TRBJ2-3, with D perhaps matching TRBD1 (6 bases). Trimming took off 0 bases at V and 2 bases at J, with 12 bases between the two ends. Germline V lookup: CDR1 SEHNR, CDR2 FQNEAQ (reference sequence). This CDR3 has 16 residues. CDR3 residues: CASSLAWGLDTDTQYF. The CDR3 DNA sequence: TGTGCCAGCAGCTTAGCTTGGGGGCTTGACACAGATACGCAGTATTTT.

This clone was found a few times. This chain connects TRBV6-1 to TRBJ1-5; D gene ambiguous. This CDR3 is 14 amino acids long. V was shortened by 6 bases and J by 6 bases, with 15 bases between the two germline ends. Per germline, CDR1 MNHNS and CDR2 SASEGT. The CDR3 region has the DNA TGTGCCAGCAGCCACTGGTCGGTTTGTCAGCCCCAGCATTTT. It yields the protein CASSHWSVCQPQHF.

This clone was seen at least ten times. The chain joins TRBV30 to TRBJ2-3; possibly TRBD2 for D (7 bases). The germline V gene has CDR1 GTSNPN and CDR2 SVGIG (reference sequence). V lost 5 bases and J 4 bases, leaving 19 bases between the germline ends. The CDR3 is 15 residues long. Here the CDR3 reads CAWGRGGGRADTQYF. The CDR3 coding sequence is TGTGCCTGGGGGAGGGGGGGAGGGCGCGCAGATACGCAGTATTTT.

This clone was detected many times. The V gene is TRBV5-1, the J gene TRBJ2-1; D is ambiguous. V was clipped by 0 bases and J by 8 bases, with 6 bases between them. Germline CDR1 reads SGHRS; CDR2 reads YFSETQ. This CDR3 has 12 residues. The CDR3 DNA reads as TGCGCCAGCAGCTTGGAGGGCGATGAGCAGTTCTTC. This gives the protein CASSLEGDEQFF.

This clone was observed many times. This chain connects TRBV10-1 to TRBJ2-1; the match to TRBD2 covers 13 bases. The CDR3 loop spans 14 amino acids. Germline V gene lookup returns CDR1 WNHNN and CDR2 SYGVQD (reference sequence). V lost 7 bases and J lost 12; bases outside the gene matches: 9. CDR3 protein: CASKSGTSGKPQFF. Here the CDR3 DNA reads TGCGCCAGCAAGTCAGGGACTAGCGGGAAACCGCAGTTCTTC.

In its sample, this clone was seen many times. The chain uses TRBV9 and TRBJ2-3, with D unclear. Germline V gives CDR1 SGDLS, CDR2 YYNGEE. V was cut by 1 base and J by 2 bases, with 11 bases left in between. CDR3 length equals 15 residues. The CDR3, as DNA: TGTGCCAGCAGCGTAATGCCCTCACTCACAGATACGCAGTATTTT. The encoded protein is CASSVMPSLTDTQYF.

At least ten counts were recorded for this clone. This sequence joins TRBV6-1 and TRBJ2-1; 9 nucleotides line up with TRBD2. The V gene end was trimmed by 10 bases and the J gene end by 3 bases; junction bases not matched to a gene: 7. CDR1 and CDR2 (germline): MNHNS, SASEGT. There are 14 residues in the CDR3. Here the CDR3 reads CATSTSGSYNEQFF. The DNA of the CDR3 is TGTGCCACCTCGACTAGCGGAAGCTACAATGAGCAGTTCTTC.

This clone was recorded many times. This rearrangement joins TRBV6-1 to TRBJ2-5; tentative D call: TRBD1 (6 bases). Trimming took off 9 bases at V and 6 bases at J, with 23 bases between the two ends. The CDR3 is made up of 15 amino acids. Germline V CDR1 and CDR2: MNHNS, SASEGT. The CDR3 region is CASNRGPNRDKTQYF. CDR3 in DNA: TGTGCCAGTAACAGAGGCCCCAACAGGGACAAGACCCAGTACTTC.

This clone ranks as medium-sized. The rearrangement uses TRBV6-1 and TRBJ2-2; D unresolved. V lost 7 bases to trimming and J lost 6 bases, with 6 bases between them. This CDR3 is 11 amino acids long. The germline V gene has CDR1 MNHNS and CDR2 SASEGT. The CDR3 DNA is TGTGCCAGCATCGGTGCCGGGGAGCTGTTTTTT. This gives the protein CASIGAGELFF.

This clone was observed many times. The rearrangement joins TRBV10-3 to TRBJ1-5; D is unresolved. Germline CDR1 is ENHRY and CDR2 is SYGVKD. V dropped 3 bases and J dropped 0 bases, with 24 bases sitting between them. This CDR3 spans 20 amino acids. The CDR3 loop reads CAISETLRDGILHSNQPQHF. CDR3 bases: TGTGCCATCAGTGAAACCCTCCGCGACGGTATACTCCATAGCAATCAGCCCCAGCATTTT.

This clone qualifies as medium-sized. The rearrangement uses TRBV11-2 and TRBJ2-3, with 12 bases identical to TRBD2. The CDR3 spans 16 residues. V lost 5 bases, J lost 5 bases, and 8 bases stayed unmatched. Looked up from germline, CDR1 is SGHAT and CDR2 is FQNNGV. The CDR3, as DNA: TGTGCCAGCAGCGCATATCTAGCGGGAGGGGGAGATACGCAGTATTTT. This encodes CASSAYLAGGGDTQYF.

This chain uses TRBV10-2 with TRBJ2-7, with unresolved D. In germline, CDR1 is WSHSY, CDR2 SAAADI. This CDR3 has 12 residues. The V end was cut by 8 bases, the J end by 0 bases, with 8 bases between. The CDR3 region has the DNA TGCGCCAGCGTAGACATCTCCTACGAGCAGTACTTC. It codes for CASVDISYEQYF.

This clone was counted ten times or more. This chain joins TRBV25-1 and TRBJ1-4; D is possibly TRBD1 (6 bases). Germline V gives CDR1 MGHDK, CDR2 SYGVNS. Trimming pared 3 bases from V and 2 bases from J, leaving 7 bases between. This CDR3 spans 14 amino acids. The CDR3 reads CASSDQGTNEKLFF. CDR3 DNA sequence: TGTGCCAGCAGTGATCAGGGGACTAATGAAAAACTGTTTTTT.